The clone carrying this T cell receptor (beta chain) was counted a few times. Its target is unknown. The investigators reverse transcribed all of the isolated RNA, so they sequenced expressed TCRB transcripts. The repertoire was sequenced with immunoSEQ multiplex PCR; TCRdb's copy has only in-frame clones and lacks some. The top ten clones hold just under 0.04% of a sample with more than 550,000 clones, roughly an eighth of them seen once. These data come from a study of beta chain features in type 1 diabetes. The study's findings and limits: All four CD4+ subsets of Type 1 diabetes patients contained TCRB CDR3s that were moderately but significantly shorter.

The CDR3 loop spans 15 amino acids. In germline, CDR1 is SGHRS, CDR2 YFSETQ. The V end lost 0 bases, the J end lost 3 bases, and 12 bases lay between the germline ends. Sequencing was done on a sample of naive CD4+ T cells from blood. This TCR was sampled from a man aged 18 to 35 with type 1 diabetes. The J gene is TRBJ2-5, the V gene TRBV5-1, with D maybe TRBD2 (5 bases). The CDR3 coding sequence is TGCGCCAGCAGCTTGGGGGCTCTGAGGGAAGAGACCCAGTACTTC. Amino acids: CASSLGALREETQYF. The full variable domain, completed using reference TRBV5-1 and TRBJ2-5, is KAGVTQTPRYLIKTRGQQVTLSCSPISGHRSVSWYQQTPGQGLQFLFEYFSETQRNKGNFPGRFSGRQFSNSRSEMNVSTLELGDSALYLCASSLGALREETQYFGPGTRLLVL.